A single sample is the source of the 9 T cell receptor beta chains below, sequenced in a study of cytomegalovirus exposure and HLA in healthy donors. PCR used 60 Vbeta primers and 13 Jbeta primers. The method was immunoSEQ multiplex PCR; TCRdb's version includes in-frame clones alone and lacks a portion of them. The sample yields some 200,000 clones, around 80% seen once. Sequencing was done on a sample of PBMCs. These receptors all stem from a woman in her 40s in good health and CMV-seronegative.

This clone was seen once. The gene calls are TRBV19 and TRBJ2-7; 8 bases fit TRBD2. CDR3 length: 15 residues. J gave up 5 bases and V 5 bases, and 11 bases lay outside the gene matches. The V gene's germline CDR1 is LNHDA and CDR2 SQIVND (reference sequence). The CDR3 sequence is CASSPPGLVSHEQYF. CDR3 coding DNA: TGTGCCAGTAGTCCCCCGGGACTAGTAAGCCACGAGCAGTACTTC.

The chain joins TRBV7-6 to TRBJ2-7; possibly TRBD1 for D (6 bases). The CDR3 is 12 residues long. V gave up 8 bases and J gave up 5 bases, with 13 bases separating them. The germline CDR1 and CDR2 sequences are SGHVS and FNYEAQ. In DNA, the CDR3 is TGTGCCAGCCTGGACAGCCCCCACGAGCAGTACTTC. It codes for CASLDSPHEQYF.

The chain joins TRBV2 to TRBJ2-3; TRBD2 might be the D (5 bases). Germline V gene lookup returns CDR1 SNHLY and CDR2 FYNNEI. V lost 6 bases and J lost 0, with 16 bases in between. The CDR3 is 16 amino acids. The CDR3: CASSGGRGSSTDTQYF. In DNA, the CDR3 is TGTGCCAGCAGCGGAGGACGGGGATCTAGCACAGATACGCAGTATTTT.

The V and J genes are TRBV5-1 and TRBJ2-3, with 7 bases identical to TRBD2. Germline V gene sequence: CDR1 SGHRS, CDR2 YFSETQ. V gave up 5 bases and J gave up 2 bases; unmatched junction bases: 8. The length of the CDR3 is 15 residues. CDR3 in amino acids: CASRNVGGNTDTQYF. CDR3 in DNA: TGCGCCAGCAGGAACGTGGGGGGGAACACAGATACGCAGTATTTT. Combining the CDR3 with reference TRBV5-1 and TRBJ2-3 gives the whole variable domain KAGVTQTPRYLIKTRGQQVTLSCSPISGHRSVSWYQQTPGQGLQFLFEYFSETQRNKGNFPGRFSGRQFSNSRSEMNVSTLELGDSALYLCASRNVGGNTDTQYFGPGTRLTVL.

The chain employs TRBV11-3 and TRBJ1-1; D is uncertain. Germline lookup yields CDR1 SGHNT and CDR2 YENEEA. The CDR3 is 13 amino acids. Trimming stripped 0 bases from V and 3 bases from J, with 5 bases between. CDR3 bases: TGTGCCAGCAGCTTAGATCTGTACACTGAAGCTTTCTTT. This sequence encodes CASSLDLYTEAFF.

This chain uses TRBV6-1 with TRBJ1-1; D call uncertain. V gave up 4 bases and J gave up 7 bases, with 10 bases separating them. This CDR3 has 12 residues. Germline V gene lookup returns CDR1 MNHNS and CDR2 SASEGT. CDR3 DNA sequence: TGTGCCAGCAGTGTCATTGCGGGTGAAGCTTTCTTT. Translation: CASSVIAGEAFF.

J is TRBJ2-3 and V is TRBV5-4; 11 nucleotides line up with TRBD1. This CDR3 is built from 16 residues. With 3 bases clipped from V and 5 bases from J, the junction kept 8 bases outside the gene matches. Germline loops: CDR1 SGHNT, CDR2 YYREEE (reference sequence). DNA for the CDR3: TGTGCCAGCAGCTCGCGGACAGGGGGCGGAGGAGATACGCAGTATTTT. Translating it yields CASSSRTGGGGDTQYF.

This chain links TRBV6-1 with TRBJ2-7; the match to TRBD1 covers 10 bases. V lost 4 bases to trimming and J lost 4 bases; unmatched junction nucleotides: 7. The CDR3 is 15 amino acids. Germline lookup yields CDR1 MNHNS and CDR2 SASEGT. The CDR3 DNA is TGTGCCAGCAGTGCTCTCGGGACAGGGGCATACGAGCAGTACTTC. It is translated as CASSALGTGAYEQYF.

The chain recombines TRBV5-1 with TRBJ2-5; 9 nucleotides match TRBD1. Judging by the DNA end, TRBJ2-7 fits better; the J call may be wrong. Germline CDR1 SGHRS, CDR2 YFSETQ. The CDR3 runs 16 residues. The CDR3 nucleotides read TGCGCCAGCACCCATGGTGGGACAGGGTTATTATACGAGCAGTACTTC. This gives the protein CASTHGGTGLLYEQYF.